These 16 T cell receptor beta chains were all obtained from the same sample, sequenced in a study of shared clonotypes between healthy human individuals. Profiling relied on immunoSEQ multiplex PCR, and the TCRdb table lists in-frame clones only, not all of them. The sample holds approximately 700,000 clones, roughly 73% seen once. The sequencing input was memory CD4+ T cells sorted from blood. The subset here: CD45RA-negative fraction. These receptors originate from a woman aged 30 to 39 in good health.

This clone occurred once. The chain has TRBV7-2 and TRBJ2-1, with 10 bases fitting TRBD1. The CDR3 sequence is 15 residues long. Germline CDR1 reads SGHTA; CDR2 reads FQGNSA. V trimming: 6 bases; J trimming: 6 bases; junction bases outside the gene matches: 8. For the CDR3, the DNA is TGTGCCAGCAGTCCCTCCGGGACAGGGGTCAATGAGCAGTTCTTC. Amino acid sequence: CASSPSGTGVNEQFF.

The rearrangement uses TRBV6-5 and TRBJ2-1; TRBD2 matches at 11 bases. V was pared by 0 bases and J by 8 bases, with 3 bases of the junction left unmatched. Per the germline V gene, CDR1 is MNHEY and CDR2 is SVGAGI. The CDR3 runs to 15 residues. The CDR3 coding sequence is TGTGCCAGCAGTTACTCCACTAGCGGGAGCCATGAGCAGTTCTTC. It translates to CASSYSTSGSHEQFF.

This clone turned up a few times. The V call is TRBV2, the J call TRBJ2-4; 7 nucleotides align to TRBD1. This CDR3 is built from 17 residues. The V segment lost 7 bases and the J segment 0 bases; nucleotides outside the gene matches: 12. The germline V gene has CDR1 SNHLY and CDR2 FYNNEI. The chain's CDR3 is CASKAPGQITAKNIQYF. The CDR3 coding sequence is TGTGCCAGCAAGGCCCCGGGACAGATAACAGCCAAAAACATTCAGTACTTC.

As regards this clone: Different DNA sequences within this sample yield the same CDR3. The chain is built from TRBV18 and TRBJ2-7; 7 bases are shared with TRBD1. The CDR3 is made up of 14 amino acids. Germline trimming cut 3 bases from V and 4 bases from J; bases unmatched to any gene: 6. Germline CDR1 is KGHSH and CDR2 is LQKENI. The CDR3 nucleotides are TGTGCCAGCTCACCTAGACAGGGTGTGTACGAGCAGTACTTC. It yields the protein CASSPRQGVYEQYF.

The chain joins TRBV27 to TRBJ2-7; D unclear. Trimming removed 3 bases at V and 1 base at J, with 13 bases between. The CDR3 loop spans 15 amino acids. Germline V gene sequence: CDR1 MNHEY, CDR2 SMNVEV (reference sequence). CDR3 sequence reads: CASSFRTSRSYEQYF. The DNA for the CDR3 is TGTGCCAGCAGTTTCAGAACAAGCAGATCCTACGAGCAGTACTTC.

This clone appeared a single time. The chain has TRBV2 and TRBJ2-7; D is perhaps TRBD1 or TRBD2 (5 bases each). Deletions cut 5 bases from V and 1 base from J, with 15 bases between. Per germline, CDR1 SNHLY and CDR2 FYNNEI. This CDR3 is 15 amino acids long. DNA for the CDR3: TGTGCCAGCAGTCCAGGGACGGGGAAATCCTACGAGCAGTACTTC. It codes for CASSPGTGKSYEQYF.

The chain couples TRBV25-1 to TRBJ2-7; 7 bases line up with TRBD1. Trimming at V came to 3 bases and at J to 0 bases, leaving 5 bases not matched to a gene. The CDR3 contains 15 residues. Germline CDR1 and CDR2: MGHDK and SYGVNS. The CDR3: CASSDAQGSSYEQYF. The CDR3 region has the DNA TGTGCCAGCAGTGATGCACAGGGGAGCTCCTACGAGCAGTACTTC.

This clone was detected only once. J is TRBJ1-1 and V is TRBV6-1, with D maybe TRBD1 (6 bases). Per the germline V gene, CDR1 is MNHNS and CDR2 is SASEGT. Trimming cost V 8 bases and J 3 bases, with 16 bases left between them. This CDR3 has 14 amino acids. CDR3 amino acids: CASFTGTRDTEAFF. As DNA, the CDR3 is TGTGCCAGCTTCACAGGGACTCGGGACACTGAAGCTTTCTTT.

The chain couples TRBV27 to TRBJ1-5, with D perhaps matching TRBD1 (6 bases). Germline V gives CDR1 MNHEY, CDR2 SMNVEV (reference sequence). This CDR3 has 15 amino acids. Trimming cost V 5 bases and J 3 bases, with 14 bases left between them. DNA for the CDR3: TGTGCCAGCAGTCCCACAGGGTGGAACAATCAGCCCCAGCATTTT. It specifies CASSPTGWNNQPQHF.

As concerns this clone: Other DNA sequences of this sample code for an identical CDR3. The chain couples TRBV5-1 to TRBJ2-2; 10 nucleotides line up with TRBD1. This CDR3 contains 17 residues. CDR1 and CDR2 from the germline V gene are SGHRS and YFSETQ. The V and J ends lost 2 bases and 0 bases, in that order; junction bases with no gene match: 4. The CDR3 coding sequence is TGCGCCAGCAGCTTACATGGACAGGGGGCGAACACCGGGGAGCTGTTTTTT. This codes for CASSLHGQGANTGELFF.

The V gene is TRBV4-1, the J gene TRBJ2-5; TRBD1 matches at 12 bases. The DNA end is more similar to TRBJ2-7, so the J call may be wrong. The CDR3 loop spans 15 amino acids. In germline, CDR1 is MGHRA, CDR2 YSYEKL. Here the CDR3 reads CASSPGQGATYEQYF. CDR3 sequence (DNA): TGCGCCAGCAGCCCGGGACAGGGGGCAACTTACGAGCAGTACTTC.

This clone has only a few counts. The CDR3 DNA follows: TGCGCCAGCTATAGACAGGGTACGACCACCGGGGAGCTGTTTTTT. Translation: CASYRQGTTTGELFF. The V gene is TRBV5-1, the J gene TRBJ2-2; 7 bases align to TRBD1. Looked up from germline, CDR1 is SGHRS and CDR2 is YFSETQ. The J segment lost 4 bases and the V segment lost 7 bases, leaving 10 bases of the junction unmatched. The CDR3 totals 15 residues.

In its sample, this clone was seen a few times. Other DNA sequences within the sample encode an identical CDR3. This rearrangement joins TRBV5-1 to TRBJ2-2; either TRBD1 or TRBD2 may supply D (5 bases each). The V end was cut by 4 bases, the J end by 4 bases, with 11 bases between. Germline CDR1 reads SGHRS; CDR2 reads YFSETQ. The CDR3 contains 14 residues. The CDR3 region is CASSPGTVTGELFF. The CDR3 DNA sequence: TGCGCCAGCAGCCCGGGGACCGTCACCGGGGAGCTGTTTTTT.

This clone was counted a few times. The chain carries TRBV6-4 and TRBJ1-1; D perhaps matches TRBD1 (6 bases). The CDR3 runs 12 residues. The germline V gene encodes CDR1 MRHNA and CDR2 SNTAGT. The DNA for the CDR3 is TGTGGGGGGCGCGACAGTAACACTGAAGCTTTCTTT. It codes for CGGRDSNTEAFF.

This chain uses TRBV19 with TRBJ1-5, with D possibly TRBD1 on 5 matching bases. V lost 0 bases and J 2 bases, leaving 11 bases between the germline ends. The CDR3 loop spans 16 amino acids. The germline CDR1 and CDR2 sequences are LNHDA and SQIVND (reference sequence). CDR3 residues: CASSIDLVGGNQPQHF. The DNA of the CDR3 is TGTGCCAGTAGTATAGATCTTGTGGGGGGCAATCAGCCCCAGCATTTT.

The V and J genes are TRBV10-3 and TRBJ1-2; 8 bases line up with TRBD1. CDR1 and CDR2 (germline): ENHRY, SYGVKD. The CDR3 is made up of 15 amino acids. V trimming: 3 bases; J trimming: 2 bases; junction bases outside the gene matches: 5. CDR3 protein: CAISDTRDRNYGYTF. The DNA for the CDR3 is TGTGCCATCAGTGACACCCGGGACAGGAACTATGGCTACACCTTC.